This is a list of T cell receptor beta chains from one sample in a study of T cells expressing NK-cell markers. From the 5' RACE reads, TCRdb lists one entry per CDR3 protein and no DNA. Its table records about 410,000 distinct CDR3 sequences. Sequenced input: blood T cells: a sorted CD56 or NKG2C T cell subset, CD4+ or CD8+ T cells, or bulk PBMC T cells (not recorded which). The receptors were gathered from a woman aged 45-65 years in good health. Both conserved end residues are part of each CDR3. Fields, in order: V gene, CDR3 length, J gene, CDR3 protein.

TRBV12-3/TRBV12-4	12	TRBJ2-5	CASSLHWETQYF
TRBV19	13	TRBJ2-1	CASGRDYRDEQFF
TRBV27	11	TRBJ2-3	CATMSRTSKYF
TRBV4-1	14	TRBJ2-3	CASSRGPGTDTQYF
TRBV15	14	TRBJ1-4	CATSRTGSYEKLFF
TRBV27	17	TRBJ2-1	CASSLSGRAATYNEQFF
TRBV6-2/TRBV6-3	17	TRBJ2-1	CASSFYPSGIVNNEQFF
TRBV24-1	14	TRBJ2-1	CATSDDGTPNEQFF
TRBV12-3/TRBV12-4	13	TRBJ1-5	CASSFTLDRSQHF
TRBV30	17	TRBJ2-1	CAWSVRRLARRGNEQFF
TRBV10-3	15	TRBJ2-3	CAMKQGADRTDTQYF
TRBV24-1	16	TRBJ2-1	CATSDSDRGDYNEQFF
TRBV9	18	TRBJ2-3	CASSVGFMAQEGTDTQYF
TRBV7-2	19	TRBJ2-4	CASSALGLAVLAAKNIQYF
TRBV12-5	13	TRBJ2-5	CASGWGREETQYF
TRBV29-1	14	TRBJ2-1	CSVAGDRAKLEQFF
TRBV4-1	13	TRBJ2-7	CASSLLDSHEQYF
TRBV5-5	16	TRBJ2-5	CASSFDPSGRGETQYF
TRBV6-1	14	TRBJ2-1	CASSVGTSGNEQFF
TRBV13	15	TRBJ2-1	CASSPRRENTNEQFF
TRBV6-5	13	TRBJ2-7	CASSYFQGHEQYF
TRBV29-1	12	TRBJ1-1	CSVTAGNTEAFF
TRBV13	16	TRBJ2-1	CASSLSSFLTHNEQFF
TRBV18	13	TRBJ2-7	CASSRARDNEQYF
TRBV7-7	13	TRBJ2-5	CASSLKSGETQYF
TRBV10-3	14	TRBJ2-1	CAIRGSGTYNEQFF
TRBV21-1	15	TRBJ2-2	CASSKSLIRAGELFF
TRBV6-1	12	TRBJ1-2	CASRGTDYGYTF
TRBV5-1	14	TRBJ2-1	CASSEEGPRHGQFF
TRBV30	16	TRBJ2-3	CAWSARRQGARDTQYF
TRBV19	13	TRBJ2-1	CASSRQGGDEQFF
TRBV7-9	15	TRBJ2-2	CASSRVAGSAGELFF